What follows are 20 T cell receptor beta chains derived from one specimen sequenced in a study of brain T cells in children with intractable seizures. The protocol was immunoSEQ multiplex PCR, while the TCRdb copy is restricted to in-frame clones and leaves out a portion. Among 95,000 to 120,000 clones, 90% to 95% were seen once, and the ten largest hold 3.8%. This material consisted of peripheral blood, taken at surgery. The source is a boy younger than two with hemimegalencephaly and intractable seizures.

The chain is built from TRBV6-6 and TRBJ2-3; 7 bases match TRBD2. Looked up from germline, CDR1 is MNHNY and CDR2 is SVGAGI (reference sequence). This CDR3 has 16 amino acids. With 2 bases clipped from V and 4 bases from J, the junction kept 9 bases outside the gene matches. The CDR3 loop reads CASSYLLAEGADTQYF. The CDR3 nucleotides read TGTGCCAGCAGTTACCTCCTAGCGGAGGGCGCAGATACGCAGTATTTT.

The CDR3 loop is CASSLDPGPLQETQYF. Written as DNA, the CDR3 is TGTGCCAGCAGCTTGGATCCGGGCCCCCTTCAAGAGACCCAGTACTTC. This rearrangement joins TRBV5-4 to TRBJ2-5; no definite D call. The CDR3 covers 16 residues. V lost 0 bases, J lost 2 bases, and 14 bases lay in between. Germline values: CDR1 SGHNT, CDR2 YYREEE (reference sequence).

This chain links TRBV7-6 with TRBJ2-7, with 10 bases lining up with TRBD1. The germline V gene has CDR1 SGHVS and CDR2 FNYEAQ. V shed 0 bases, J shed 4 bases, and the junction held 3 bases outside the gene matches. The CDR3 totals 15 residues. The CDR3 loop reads CASSLADRGEYEQYF. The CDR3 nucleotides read TGTGCCAGCAGCTTAGCGGACAGGGGGGAATACGAGCAGTACTTC. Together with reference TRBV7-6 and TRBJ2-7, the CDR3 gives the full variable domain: GAGVSQSPRYKVTKRGQDVALRCDPISGHVSLYWYRQALGQGPEFLTYFNYEAQQDKSGLPNDRFSAERPEGSISTLTIQRTEQRDSAMYRCASSLADRGEYEQYFGPGTRLTVT.

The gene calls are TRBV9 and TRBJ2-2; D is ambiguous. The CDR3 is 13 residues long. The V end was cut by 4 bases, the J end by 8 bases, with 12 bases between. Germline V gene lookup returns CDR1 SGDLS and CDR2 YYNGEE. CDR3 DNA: TGTGCCAGCAGCATAGTGGTTGGGGGGGAGCTGTTTTTT. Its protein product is CASSIVVGGELFF. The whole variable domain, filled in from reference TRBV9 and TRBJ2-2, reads DSGVTQTPKHLITATGQRVTLRCSPRSGDLSVYWYQQSLDQGLQFLIQYYNGEERAKGNILERFSAQQFPDLHSELNLSSLELGDSALYFCASSIVVGGELFFGEGSRLTVL.

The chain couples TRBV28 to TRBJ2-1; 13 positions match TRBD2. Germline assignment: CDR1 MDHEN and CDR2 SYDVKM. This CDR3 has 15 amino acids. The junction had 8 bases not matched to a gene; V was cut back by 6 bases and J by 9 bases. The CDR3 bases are TGTGCCAGCAGGGCGACTAGCGGGAGGTCGGGTGAGCAGTTCTTC. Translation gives CASRATSGRSGEQFF.

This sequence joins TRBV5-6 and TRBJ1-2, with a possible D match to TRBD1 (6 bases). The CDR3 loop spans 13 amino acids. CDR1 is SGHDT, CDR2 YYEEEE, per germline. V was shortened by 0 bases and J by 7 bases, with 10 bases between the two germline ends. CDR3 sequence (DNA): TGTGCCAGCAGCTTGGCGGGGGGCGCTGGCTACACCTTC. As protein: CASSLAGGAGYTF. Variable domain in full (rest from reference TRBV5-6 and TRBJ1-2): DAGVTQSPTHLIKTRGQQVTLRCSPKSGHDTVSWYQQALGQGPQFIFQYYEEEERQRGNFPDRFSGHQFPNYSSELNVNALLLGDSALYLCASSLAGGAGYTFGSGTRLTVV.

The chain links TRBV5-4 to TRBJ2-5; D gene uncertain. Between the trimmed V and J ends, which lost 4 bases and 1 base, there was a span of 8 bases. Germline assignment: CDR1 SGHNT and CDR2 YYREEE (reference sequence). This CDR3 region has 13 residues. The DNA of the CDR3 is TGTGCCAGCAGCCGACGGGTCCAAGAGACCCAGTACTTC. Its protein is CASSRRVQETQYF.

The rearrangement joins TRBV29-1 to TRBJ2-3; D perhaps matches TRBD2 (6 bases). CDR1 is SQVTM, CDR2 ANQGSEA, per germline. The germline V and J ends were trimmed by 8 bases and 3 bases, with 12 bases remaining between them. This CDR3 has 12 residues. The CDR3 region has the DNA TGCAGCTCCAGCGCGGGGACAGATACGCAGTATTTT. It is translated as CSSSAGTDTQYF.

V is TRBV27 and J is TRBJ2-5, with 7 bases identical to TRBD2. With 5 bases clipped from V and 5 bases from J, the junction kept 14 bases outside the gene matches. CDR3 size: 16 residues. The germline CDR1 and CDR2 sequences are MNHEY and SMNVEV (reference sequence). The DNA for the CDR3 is TGTGCCAGCAGTGGGGGGGGGTCCTCAGGGACGGAGACCCAGTACTTC. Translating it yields CASSGGGSSGTETQYF.

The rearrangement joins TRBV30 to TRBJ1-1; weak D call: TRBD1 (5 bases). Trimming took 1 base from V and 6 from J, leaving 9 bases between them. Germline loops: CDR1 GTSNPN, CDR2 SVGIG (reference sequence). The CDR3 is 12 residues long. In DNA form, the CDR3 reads TGTGCCTGGAGTGAGGGACGGCCTGAAGCTTTCTTT. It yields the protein CAWSEGRPEAFF.

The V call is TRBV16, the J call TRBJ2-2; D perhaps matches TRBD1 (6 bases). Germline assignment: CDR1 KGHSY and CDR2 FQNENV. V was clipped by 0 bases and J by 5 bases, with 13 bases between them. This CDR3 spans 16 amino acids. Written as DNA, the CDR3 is TGTGCCAGCAGCCAATCTCACAGGGCGGATACCGGGGAGCTGTTTTTT. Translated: CASSQSHRADTGELFF.

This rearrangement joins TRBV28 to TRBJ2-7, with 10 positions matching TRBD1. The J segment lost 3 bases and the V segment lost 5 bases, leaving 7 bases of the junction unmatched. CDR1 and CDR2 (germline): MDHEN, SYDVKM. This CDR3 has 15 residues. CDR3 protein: CASSLDRGRLYEQYF. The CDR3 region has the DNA TGTGCCAGCAGTCTAGACAGGGGGCGCCTCTACGAGCAGTACTTC.

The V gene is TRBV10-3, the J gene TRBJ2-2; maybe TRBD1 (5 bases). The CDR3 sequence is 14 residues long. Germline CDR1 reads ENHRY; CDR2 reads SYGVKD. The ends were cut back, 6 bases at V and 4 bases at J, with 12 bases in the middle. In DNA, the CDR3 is TGTGCCATCAGCGGTGACAGCGTCACCGGGGAGCTGTTTTTT. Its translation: CAISGDSVTGELFF.

CDR3 region: CASSDIGASGTYEQYF. Here the CDR3 DNA reads TGTGCCAGCAGTGACATCGGGGCTAGCGGCACCTACGAGCAGTACTTC. V and J are TRBV27 and TRBJ2-7; 7 nucleotides match TRBD2. J gave up 2 bases and V 5 bases, and 12 bases lay outside the gene matches. From germline, CDR1 is MNHEY and CDR2 SMNVEV (reference sequence). This CDR3 contains 16 residues.

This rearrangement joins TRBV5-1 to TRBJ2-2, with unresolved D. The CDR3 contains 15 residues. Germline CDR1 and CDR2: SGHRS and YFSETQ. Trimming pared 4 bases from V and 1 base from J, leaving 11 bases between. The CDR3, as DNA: TGCGCCAGCAGCACTTTGATCAGGAACACCGGGGAGCTGTTTTTT. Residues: CASSTLIRNTGELFF.

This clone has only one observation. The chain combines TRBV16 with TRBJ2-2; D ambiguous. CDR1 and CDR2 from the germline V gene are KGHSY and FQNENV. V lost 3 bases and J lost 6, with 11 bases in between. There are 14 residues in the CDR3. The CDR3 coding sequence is TGTGCCAGCAGCCAGATGCGTGAAGCCGGGGAGCTGTTTTTT. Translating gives CASSQMREAGELFF.

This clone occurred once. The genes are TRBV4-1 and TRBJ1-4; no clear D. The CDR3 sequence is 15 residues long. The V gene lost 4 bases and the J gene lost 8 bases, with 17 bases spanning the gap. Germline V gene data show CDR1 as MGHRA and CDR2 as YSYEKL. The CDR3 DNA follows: TGCGCCAGCAGCCCATCCTTAGCCCGAGGGGAAAAACTGTTTTTT. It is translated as CASSPSLARGEKLFF.

In DNA form, the CDR3 reads TGTGCCAGCAGTCCGGGACAGTGGTCCTATAATTCACCCCTCCACTTT. This codes for CASSPGQWSYNSPLHF. This chain links TRBV27 with TRBJ1-6; 7 positions match TRBD1. Trimming removed 5 bases from V and 1 base from J; junction bases left unmatched: 5. CDR1 MNHEY and CDR2 SMNVEV come from the germline V gene (reference sequence). This CDR3 spans 16 amino acids.

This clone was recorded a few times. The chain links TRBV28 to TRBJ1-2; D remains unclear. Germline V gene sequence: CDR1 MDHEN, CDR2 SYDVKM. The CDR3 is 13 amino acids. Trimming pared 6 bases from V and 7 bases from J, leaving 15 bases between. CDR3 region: CASSQGLMGGYTF. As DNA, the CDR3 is TGTGCCAGCAGCCAAGGGCTTATGGGTGGCTACACCTTC.

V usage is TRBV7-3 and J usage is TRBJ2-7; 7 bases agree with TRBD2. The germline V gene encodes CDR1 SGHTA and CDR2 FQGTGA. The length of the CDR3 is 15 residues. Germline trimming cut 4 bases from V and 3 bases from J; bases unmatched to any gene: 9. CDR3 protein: CASSSQAGVGYEQYF. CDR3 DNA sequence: TGTGCCAGCAGCTCCCAGGCGGGGGTGGGCTACGAGCAGTACTTC.